The present T cell receptor beta chain was sequenced within a study of shared clonotypes between healthy human individuals. The V segment lost 2 bases and the J segment 6 bases; nucleotides outside the gene matches: 14. CDR1 and CDR2 from the germline V gene are SQVTM and ANQGSEA. CDR3 length equals 18 residues. This table comes from immunoSEQ multiplex PCR, and its TCRdb copy is limited to in-frame clones, with some not included. The table includes hundreds of thousands of clones, around 72% detected once. The sequencing input was memory CD4+ T cells sorted from blood. The subset is: CD45RA-negative fraction. The chain is built from TRBV29-1 and TRBJ2-1; TRBD2 matches 12 bases. The TCR was taken from a woman aged 25 to 39 in good health. CDR3 in amino acids: CSVEFIGGGLAGTNEQFF. The CDR3 DNA reads TGCAGCGTTGAATTTATCGGTGGAGGACTAGCGGGGACCAATGAGCAGTTCTTC.